This T cell receptor (beta chain) was recorded in a study of T cell changes during pregnancy in multiple sclerosis. This CDR3 contains 14 residues. V was trimmed by 6 bases and J by 0 bases, leaving 12 bases between them. Germline V gives CDR1 SGHKS, CDR2 YYEKEE (reference sequence). Sequencing was performed with immunoSEQ multiplex PCR; in TCRdb, only in-frame clones are kept and a portion is missing. The sample holds approximately 90,000 clones; almost 95% are singletons and the top ten take more than 2%. This chain connects TRBV5-5 to TRBJ1-1; weak D call: TRBD1 (5 bases). This clonotype was sampled from a female donor with multiple sclerosis, enrolled in a pregnancy study. The specimen comprised peripheral blood, sampled after pregnancy. In nucleotides, the CDR3 is TGTGCCAGCAACCTACAGGCCCTGAACACTGAAGCTTTCTTT. It yields the protein CASNLQALNTEAFF.